This entry lists 27 T cell receptor beta chains sequenced from one sample in a study of cytomegalovirus exposure and HLA in healthy donors. Primers included in the PCR were 60 Vbeta and 13 Jbeta primers. Profiling relied on immunoSEQ multiplex PCR, and the TCRdb table lists in-frame clones only, not all of them. Among approximately 100,000 clones listed, roughly a tenth were seen once. Material for sequencing was PBMCs. These receptors all stem from a middle-aged man in good health and CMV-seropositive.

This clone was recorded many times. The chain uses TRBV7-9 and TRBJ2-7; D is perhaps TRBD1 (5 bases). From germline, CDR1 is SEHNR and CDR2 FQNEAQ (reference sequence). Trimming pared 4 bases from V and 5 bases from J, leaving 18 bases between. This CDR3 has 15 amino acids. The CDR3 loop reads CASSSGAARVNEQYF. DNA for the CDR3: TGTGCCAGCAGCTCAGGTGCGGCCAGGGTCAACGAGCAGTACTTC.

This clone has just a few counts. The chain couples TRBV19 to TRBJ2-2, with TRBD2 as a possible D gene (5 bases). CDR1 and CDR2 (germline): LNHDA, SQIVND (reference sequence). The CDR3 length is 15 residues. V dropped 5 bases and J dropped 6 bases, with 16 bases sitting between them. In DNA form, the CDR3 reads TGTGCCAGTAGTTTTGCCGCGGGTTTGGCCGGGGAGCTGTTTTTT. This encodes CASSFAAGLAGELFF.

This clone appeared a few times. The chain links TRBV7-2 to TRBJ1-1; no clear D. The CDR3 is 13 amino acids. CDR1 is SGHTA and CDR2 is FQGNSA in the germline V gene. V was trimmed by 5 bases and J by 0 bases, leaving 7 bases between them. The CDR3 DNA is TGTGCCAGCAGCCCCAACATGAACACTGAAGCTTTCTTT. It is translated as CASSPNMNTEAFF.

The chain employs TRBV4-2 and TRBJ2-5, with 14 positions matching TRBD2. Looked up from germline, CDR1 is LGHNA and CDR2 is YNFKEQ. The CDR3 totals 16 residues. V shed 3 bases and J 5 bases; nucleotides not matched to a gene: 5. CDR3 sequence reads: CASSQRTSGRSETQYF. CDR3 DNA sequence: TGTGCCAGCAGCCAGCGGACTAGCGGGAGGAGTGAGACCCAGTACTTC.

A few counts support this clone. This rearrangement joins TRBV18 to TRBJ2-5, with unresolved D. The CDR3 runs 12 residues. Germline values: CDR1 KGHSH, CDR2 LQKENI. Trimming removed 4 bases from V and 4 bases from J, with 7 bases in between. CDR3 DNA sequence: TGTGCCAGCTCACAACCAGCAGAGACCCAGTACTTC. Amino acids: CASSQPAETQYF.

There are a few counts of this clone. V and J are TRBV5-1 and TRBJ2-7, with 7 bases matching TRBD2. Germline CDR1 is SGHRS and CDR2 is YFSETQ. This CDR3 is built from 15 residues. V shed 1 base and J 3 bases; nucleotides not matched to a gene: 7. CDR3 nucleotides: TGCGCCAGCAGCTTGTTGGGGGGGGGAAGCTACGAGCAGTACTTC. Protein sequence: CASSLLGGGSYEQYF.

A few counts support this clone. This chain uses TRBV27 with TRBJ2-7, with D tentatively TRBD2 (6 bases). The V gene's germline CDR1 is MNHEY and CDR2 SMNVEV (reference sequence). The CDR3 consists of 14 residues. Trimming stripped 6 bases from V and 0 bases from J, with 12 bases between. CDR3 in DNA: TGTGCCAGCAGGTCGATGGGGGGCTCCTACGAGCAGTACTTC. This codes for CASRSMGGSYEQYF.

This clone occurred a few times. The chain carries TRBV6-5 and TRBJ2-7; D call uncertain. The CDR3 loop spans 15 amino acids. CDR1 MNHEY and CDR2 SVGAGI come from the germline V gene. Trimming took off 0 bases at V and 2 bases at J, with 11 bases between the two ends. The CDR3 spells CASSYSIQLTYEQYF. CDR3 coding DNA: TGTGCCAGCAGTTACTCGATACAGCTAACCTACGAGCAGTACTTC.

The V call is TRBV5-4, the J call TRBJ2-7; TRBD2 matches 9 bases. J gave up 8 bases and V 0 bases, and 12 bases lay outside the gene matches. CDR1 and CDR2 from the germline V gene are SGHNT and YYREEE (reference sequence). This CDR3 has 16 residues. CDR3 DNA: TGTGCCAGCAGCTTGGTGTTTGGGCTAGCGGGATGGAAGCAGTACTTC. This gives the protein CASSLVFGLAGWKQYF.

The chain joins TRBV7-3 to TRBJ2-3; D gene uncertain. Trimming cost V 2 bases and J 0 bases, with 9 bases left between them. The germline gives CDR1 SGHTA, CDR2 FQGTGA. CDR3 length equals 15 residues. The CDR3 nucleotides read TGTGCCAGCAGCTTACGCGGAGCTAGCACAGATACGCAGTATTTT. Its translation is CASSLRGASTDTQYF.

In its sample, this clone was seen a few times. The DNA of the CDR3 is TGTGCCAGCAGTGACGGGACAAACTCTGGGGCCAACGTCCTGACTTTC. It specifies CASSDGTNSGANVLTF. The genes are TRBV6-4 and TRBJ2-6; D may be TRBD1 (6 bases). The V and J ends lost 2 bases and 0 bases respectively, with 8 bases between them. There are 16 residues in the CDR3. CDR1 is MRHNA, CDR2 SNTAGT, per germline.

V and J are TRBV7-2 and TRBJ2-2, with 9 bases lining up with TRBD2. This CDR3 has 16 amino acids. The trim removed 7 bases at V and 1 base at J, leaving 7 bases unmatched. The germline CDR1 and CDR2 sequences are SGHTA and FQGNSA. CDR3 in DNA: TGTGCCAGCACCCCCTTTAGCGGGAGGAACACCGGGGAGCTGTTTTTT. Protein sequence: CASTPFSGRNTGELFF.

This clone was counted a few times. The chain carries TRBV27 and TRBJ1-5; a possible D gene is TRBD1 (6 bases). V lost 6 bases and J 7 bases, leaving 13 bases between the germline ends. Germline V gives CDR1 MNHEY, CDR2 SMNVEV (reference sequence). This CDR3 is 13 amino acids long. The CDR3 nucleotides are TGTGCCAGCAGCGGGGGGCCCGGGCAGCCCCAGCATTTT. Protein: CASSGGPGQPQHF.

This clone was detected only a few times. CDR3 sequence (DNA): TGTGCCAGCAGTGACGGCCTAGCGGGCTCGAGGGAGCAGTTCTTC. Residues: CASSDGLAGSREQFF. The J gene is TRBJ2-1, the V gene TRBV6-4; 8 bases match TRBD2. The CDR3 runs 15 residues. Germline values: CDR1 MRHNA, CDR2 SNTAGT. V was clipped by 2 bases and J by 10 bases; unmatched bases: 10.

The rearrangement uses TRBV7-9 and TRBJ2-7; 9 positions match TRBD2. The CDR3 is 15 residues long. Germline V gene sequence: CDR1 SEHNR, CDR2 FQNEAQ (reference sequence). Unmatched junction bases numbered 5, after V lost 1 base and J lost 4 bases. The CDR3 is CASSLVPSGTYEQYF. Written as DNA, the CDR3 is TGTGCCAGCAGCTTAGTCCCTAGCGGGACATACGAGCAGTACTTC.

A few counts support this clone. The CDR3 sequence: CASSVEENNEQFF. The CDR3 coding sequence is TGTGCCAGCAGCGTAGAGGAGAATAATGAGCAGTTCTTC. The chain links TRBV9 to TRBJ2-1, with no clear D. Germline CDR1 is SGDLS and CDR2 is YYNGEE. Deletions cut 0 bases from V and 7 bases from J, with 8 bases between. This CDR3 has 13 residues.

This chain connects TRBV11-2 to TRBJ2-1; TRBD2 aligns across 14 bases. The junction had 0 bases not matched to a gene; V was cut back by 3 bases and J by 5 bases. The CDR3 is 15 amino acids. The germline V gene encodes CDR1 SGHAT and CDR2 FQNNGV. The CDR3 DNA reads TGTGCCAGCAGCTTGACTAGCGGGAGGGACAATGAGCAGTTCTTC. This codes for CASSLTSGRDNEQFF.

The chain is built from TRBV29-1 and TRBJ2-3; 13 bases map to TRBD2. The CDR3 is made up of 15 amino acids. With 6 bases clipped from V and 5 bases from J, the junction kept 8 bases outside the gene matches. Per germline, CDR1 SQVTM and CDR2 ANQGSEA. CDR3 DNA sequence: TGCAGCGTCGGAGGGACTAGCGGGAAGGTAGATACGCAGTATTTT. Translated: CSVGGTSGKVDTQYF.

This clone was seen a few times. This rearrangement joins TRBV9 to TRBJ2-7; TRBD1 matches 10 bases. Germline V gene lookup returns CDR1 SGDLS and CDR2 YYNGEE. The CDR3 covers 14 residues. The J segment lost 2 bases and the V segment lost 3 bases, leaving 2 bases of the junction unmatched. The CDR3 nucleotides are TGTGCCAGCAGCGGACAGGGGGCCACCTACGAGCAGTACTTC. As protein: CASSGQGATYEQYF.

This clone was observed many times. The chain carries TRBV10-3 and TRBJ1-2; 7 positions match TRBD1. Germline CDR1 reads ENHRY; CDR2 reads SYGVKD. The CDR3 loop spans 12 amino acids. The V gene end was trimmed by 10 bases and the J gene end by 8 bases; junction bases not matched to a gene: 10. The CDR3 loop is CATQTGVGGYTF. The CDR3 DNA sequence: TGTGCCACCCAAACAGGGGTTGGAGGCTACACCTTC.

This clone was seen more than once but under ten times. The chain uses TRBV5-6 and TRBJ2-2; TRBD2 aligns across 9 bases. J was trimmed by 7 bases and V by 5 bases; bases with no gene match: 9. Germline V lookup: CDR1 SGHDT, CDR2 YYEEEE. The CDR3 consists of 15 residues. CDR3 nucleotides: TGTGCCAGCAGTGAGTTAGCGGGAGTTAGCGGGGAGCTGTTTTTT. It yields the protein CASSELAGVSGELFF.

This clone occurred a few times. The chain joins TRBV28 to TRBJ2-5; 10 positions agree with TRBD1. The trim removed 7 bases at V and 5 bases at J, leaving 7 bases unmatched. The CDR3 consists of 14 residues. Germline values: CDR1 MDHEN, CDR2 SYDVKM. CDR3 sequence (DNA): TGTGCCAGCATTCCGGGACAGGGGTTTGAGACCCAGTACTTC. The encoded protein is CASIPGQGFETQYF.

The chain couples TRBV2 to TRBJ2-3, with 7 bases fitting TRBD2. Losses at the gene ends were 3 bases for V and 4 bases for J; bases not matched to a gene: 10. CDR1 SNHLY and CDR2 FYNNEI come from the germline V gene. CDR3 length equals 16 residues. DNA of the CDR3: TGTGCCAGCAGTGAGGAGGGCGGGAGTCTCGCAGATACGCAGTATTTT. It yields the protein CASSEEGGSLADTQYF. The complete variable domain, with remaining parts taken from reference TRBV2 and TRBJ2-3, reads EPEVTQTPSHQVTQMGQEVILRCVPISNHLYFYWYRQILGQKVEFLVSFYNNEISEKSEIFDDQFSVERPDGSNFTLKIRSTKLEDSAMYFCASSEEGGSLADTQYFGPGTRLTVL.

The CDR3 nucleotides are TGTGCCAGTAGTATACTAGCGGGACACTACGAGCAGTACTTC. Protein: CASSILAGHYEQYF. The chain recombines TRBV19 with TRBJ2-7; TRBD2 matches at 9 bases. The trim removed 2 bases at V and 3 bases at J, leaving 2 bases unmatched. Germline V gene data show CDR1 as LNHDA and CDR2 as SQIVND (reference sequence). The CDR3 is 14 amino acids.

The V and J genes are TRBV6-6 and TRBJ1-1; maybe TRBD1 (5 bases). CDR3 length: 15 residues. V lost 0 bases, J lost 3 bases, and 11 bases lay in between. Per the germline V gene, CDR1 is MNHNY and CDR2 is SVGAGI (reference sequence). The CDR3 bases are TGTGCCAGCAGTTACTCGCAGGGTGTCGACACTGAAGCTTTCTTT. Translated, it gives CASSYSQGVDTEAFF.

The chain recombines TRBV4-2 with TRBJ2-2; D is perhaps TRBD2 (5 bases). Trimming left V 0 bases short and J 3 bases short, with 14 bases between. Per the germline V gene, CDR1 is LGHNA and CDR2 is YNFKEQ. This CDR3 has 17 residues. The CDR3: CASSQEGGRMHTGELFF. CDR3 in DNA: TGTGCCAGCAGCCAAGAAGGAGGCAGGATGCACACCGGGGAGCTGTTTTTT.

There are a few counts of this clone. This rearrangement joins TRBV19 to TRBJ2-7; no clear D. From germline, CDR1 is LNHDA and CDR2 SQIVND (reference sequence). This CDR3 region has 12 residues. V was clipped by 10 bases and J by 2 bases, with 12 bases between them. CDR3 nucleotides: TGTGCCACCGCAGGTTCCGCCTACGAGCAGTACTTC. As protein: CATAGSAYEQYF. Based on the CDR3 plus reference TRBV19 and TRBJ2-7, the full variable domain is DGGITQSPKYLFRKEGQNVTLSCEQNLNHDAMYWYRQDPGQGLRLIYYSQIVNDFQKGDIAEGYSVSREKKESFPLTVTSAQKNPTAFYLCATAGSAYEQYFGPGTRLTVT.